These T cell receptor beta chains were read from a single sample in a study of blood T cell repertoires in COVID-19. Generated by immunoSEQ multiplex PCR, the TCRdb table keeps only in-frame clones and is missing some. The data hold 150,000 to 200,000 clones, with around 85% observed a single time. The sequenced sample was peripheral blood. These receptors came from a human donor with active or convalescent COVID-19. The donor label of this sample is uncertain. Each CDR3 is given with its conserved first and last residue. The D gene is left open where the match is weak. The listing skips clone size in some rows; elsewhere it reads once, few, many or a size class.

clone_size	v_call	d_call	cdr3_length	j_call	cdr3_aa	cdr3_nt
.	TRBV7-7	TRBD1	15	TRBJ2-7	CASSLRQGFQGEQYF	TGTGCTAGCAGCTTAAGACAGGGTTTTCAGGGCGAGCAGTACTTC
.	TRBV5-5	TRBD2	15	TRBJ2-5	CASSLTTSDRETQYF	TGTGCCAGCAGCCTCACAACTAGCGACCGCGAGACCCAGTACTTC
.	TRBV29-1	.	13	TRBJ2-3	CSTRRGAGDTQYF	TGCAGCACCCGTCGCGGGGCCGGAGATACGCAGTATTTT
.	TRBV10-1	TRBD2	17	TRBJ2-7	CASSESPGTSGRNEQYF	TGCGCCAGCAGTGAGTCGCCTGGGACTAGCGGGAGAAACGAGCAGTACTTC
once	TRBV6-1	.	13	TRBJ2-7	CASSDQVSYEQYF	TGTGCCAGCAGTGACCAGGTCTCCTACGAGCAGTACTTC
.	TRBV5-1	TRBD2	14	TRBJ2-1	CASSLDLAGNEQFF	TGCGCCAGCAGCTTGGATTTAGCGGGCAATGAGCAGTTCTTC
.	TRBV3-1/TRBV3-2	TRBD1	16	TRBJ1-4	CASSFRRTGGDEKLFF	TGTGCCAGCAGCTTTCGACGGACAGGGGGCGATGAAAAACTGTTTTTT
.	TRBV19	TRBD1	16	TRBJ1-6	CASSITPQTGGSPLHF	TGTGCCAGTAGTATTACCCCGCAGACAGGGGGTTCACCCCTCCACTTT
.	TRBV2	.	13	TRBJ1-1	CASSGPGDTEAFF	TGTGCCAGCAGTGGTCCAGGGGACACTGAAGCTTTCTTT
.	TRBV9	.	13	TRBJ1-2	CASSGQALGGYTF	TGTGCCAGCAGCGGACAGGCCTTGGGAGGCTACACCTTC
once	TRBV29-1	TRBD1	14	TRBJ1-5	CSVGQGVGNQPQHF	TGCAGCGTTGGACAGGGGGTAGGCAATCAGCCCCAGCATTTT
.	TRBV9	.	15	TRBJ1-3	CASSVASGVGNTIYF	TGTGCCAGCAGCGTAGCGTCGGGAGTAGGAAACACCATATATTTT
once	TRBV6-5	.	14	TRBJ1-3	CASGRDNSGNTIYF	TGTGCCAGTGGCCGGGACAACTCTGGAAACACCATATATTTT
once	TRBV28	.	14	TRBJ1-3	CASREQGSGNTIYF	TGTGCCAGCAGGGAACAGGGATCCGGAAACACCATATATTTT
.	TRBV4-3	TRBD2	18	TRBJ2-6	CASSLRRGGFSGANVLTF	TGCGCCAGCAGCTTGCGCCGGGGGGGGTTCTCTGGGGCCAACGTCCTGACTTTC
.	TRBV18	TRBD2	17	TRBJ2-3	CASSPPTTSGGTDTQYF	TGTGCCAGCTCACCACCAACGACTAGCGGGGGCACAGATACGCAGTATTTT
.	TRBV6-5	TRBD2	13	TRBJ2-1	CASGTSGYNEQFF	TGTGCCAGTGGGACTAGCGGATACAATGAGCAGTTCTTC
.	TRBV9	.	14	TRBJ1-4	CASSVRGTNEKLFF	TGTGCCAGCAGCGTAAGGGGGACTAATGAAAAACTGTTTTTT
.	TRBV6-6	TRBD1	14	TRBJ1-1	CASLLTGASTEAFF	TGTGCCAGCTTACTGACAGGGGCTAGCACTGAAGCTTTCTTT
few	TRBV3-1/TRBV3-2	.	11	TRBJ2-7	CASSQVDEQYF	TGTGCCAGCAGCCAAGTAGACGAGCAGTACTTC
.	TRBV19	.	15	TRBJ2-6	CASAGALSGANVLTF	TGTGCCAGCGCAGGGGCCCTTTCTGGGGCCAACGTCCTGACTTTC
.	TRBV2	.	16	TRBJ1-1	CASSDPTEDQNTEAFF	TGTGCCAGCAGTGACCCAACCGAGGATCAGAACACTGAAGCTTTCTTT
.	TRBV6-5	.	15	TRBJ1-2	CASSYSNGVSDGYTF	TGTGCCAGCAGTTACTCGAACGGGGTCTCGGATGGCTACACCTTC
.	TRBV7-8	TRBD2	15	TRBJ2-3	CASSLGLANADTQYF	TGTGCCAGCAGCCTAGGACTAGCGAACGCAGATACGCAGTATTTT
.	TRBV13	TRBD1	16	TRBJ1-2	CASSLGPGTGNYGYTF	TGTGCCAGCAGCTTAGGCCCCGGGACAGGGAACTATGGCTACACCTTC
.	TRBV10-3	TRBD1	15	TRBJ1-2	CAINGGRGDNYGYTF	TGTGCCATCAATGGCGGCAGGGGGGATAACTATGGCTACACCTTC
few	TRBV6-5	.	14	TRBJ2-4	CASKQGGAGNIQYF	TGTGCCAGCAAACAGGGGGGGGCTGGAAACATTCAGTACTTC
.	TRBV7-2	.	15	TRBJ1-3	CASSFGAVSGNTIYF	TGTGCCAGCAGCTTCGGAGCCGTATCTGGAAACACCATATATTTT
.	TRBV5-5	.	13	TRBJ1-2	CASRDSVNYGYTF	TGTGCAAGCCGTGACAGCGTTAACTATGGCTACACCTTC
.	TRBV10-1	TRBD1	14	TRBJ1-5	CASSPGQGNQPQHF	TGCGCCAGCAGCCCGGGACAGGGCAATCAGCCCCAGCATTTT
few	TRBV5-6	TRBD2	16	TRBJ2-5	CASSAGFAGGGETQYF	TGTGCCAGCAGCGCGGGGTTTGCGGGAGGAGGAGAGACCCAGTACTTC